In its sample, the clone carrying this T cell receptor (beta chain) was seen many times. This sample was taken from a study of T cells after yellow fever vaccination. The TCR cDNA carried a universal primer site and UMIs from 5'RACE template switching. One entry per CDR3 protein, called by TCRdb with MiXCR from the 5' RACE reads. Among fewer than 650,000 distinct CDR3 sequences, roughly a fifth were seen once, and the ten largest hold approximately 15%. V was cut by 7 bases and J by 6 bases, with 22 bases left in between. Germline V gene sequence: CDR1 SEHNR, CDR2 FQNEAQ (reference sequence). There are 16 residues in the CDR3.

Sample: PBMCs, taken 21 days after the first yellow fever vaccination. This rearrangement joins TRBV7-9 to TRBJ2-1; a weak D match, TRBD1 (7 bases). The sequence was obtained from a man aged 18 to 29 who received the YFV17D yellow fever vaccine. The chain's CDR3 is CASNTVVPGGGNEQFF. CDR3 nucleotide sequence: TGTGCCAGCAACACCGTGGTGCCAGGGGGAGGCAATGAGCAGTTCTTC.